One sample yielded the 15 T cell receptor beta chains listed below, sequenced in a study of response to subunit inactivated influenza vaccine. TCRdb itself ran the RT-PCR reads through MiXCR, one entry per CDR3 protein. The sample consists of 750,000 to 850,000 distinct CDR3 sequences, around 20% of them appearing once. The sample was PBMCs from blood, taken around 5 days after vaccination. Source of these receptors: a middle-aged man who received an inactivated influenza vaccine.

This clonotype was observed at least ten times. The J gene is TRBJ2-7, the V gene TRBV5-1; tentatively, D is TRBD2 (5 bases). V lost 0 bases, J lost 4 bases, and 20 bases lay in between. This CDR3 has 17 residues. The germline gives CDR1 SGHRS, CDR2 YFSETQ. The CDR3 reads CASSLGRRPSGDYEQYF. CDR3 DNA: TGCGCCAGCAGCTTGGGGAGGCGTCCAAGCGGAGATTACGAGCAGTACTTC.

The rearrangement joins TRBV20-1 to TRBJ2-7, with unresolved D. Germline V CDR1 and CDR2: DFQATT, SNEGSKA (reference sequence). This CDR3 has 13 residues. Trimming removed 0 bases from V and 5 bases from J, with 11 bases in between. The CDR3 region has the DNA TGCAGTGCTAGAGAGTTAGAAGTTCACGAGCAGTACTTC. Protein: CSARELEVHEQYF.

The chain uses TRBV11-2 and TRBJ2-1, with TRBD2 matching 13 bases. V trimming: 2 bases; J trimming: 1 base; junction bases outside the gene matches: 5. Germline CDR1 is SGHAT and CDR2 is FQNNGV. This CDR3 is built from 18 residues. The CDR3 region has the DNA TGTGCCAGCAGCTTAACTAGCGGGAGGGGTAGGTCCTACAATGAGCAGTTCTTC. Translation: CASSLTSGRGRSYNEQFF.

This clonotype has a handful of counts. This chain links TRBV12-3 or TRBV12-4 with TRBJ1-1; D gene uncertain. The V and J ends lost 3 bases and 2 bases respectively, with 10 bases between them. This CDR3 spans 14 amino acids. CDR3 bases: TGTGCCAGCAGTTTGGGAGACATCAACACTGAAGCTTTCTTT. Amino acids: CASSLGDINTEAFF.

This chain joins TRBV10-3 and TRBJ2-1; TRBD2 aligns across 12 bases. Germline V gives CDR1 ENHRY, CDR2 SYGVKD. This CDR3 is built from 17 residues. Trimming took 6 bases from V and 0 from J; bases not matched to a gene: 6. In DNA, the CDR3 is TGTGCCATCAGGACTAGCGGGAGCGAAATCTCCTACAATGAGCAGTTCTTC. Translated, it gives CAIRTSGSEISYNEQFF.

This rearrangement joins TRBV7-9 to TRBJ2-6; 10 bases line up with TRBD1. V lost 10 bases, J lost 0 bases, and 6 bases stayed unmatched. The CDR3 is 16 residues long. Germline CDR1 is SEHNR and CDR2 is FQNEAQ (reference sequence). The CDR3 nucleotides are TGTGCCATCCCGGGACAGGGGCGCTCTGGGGCCAACGTCCTGACTTTC. It yields the protein CAIPGQGRSGANVLTF.

V is TRBV3-1 and J is TRBJ1-2, with unresolved D. Germline CDR1 reads LGHDT; CDR2 reads YNNKEL (reference sequence). Trimming removed 4 bases from V and 6 bases from J, with 12 bases in between. This CDR3 comprises 13 residues. CDR3 bases: TGTGCCAGCAGCCGCCCCGGATGGCATGGCTACACCTTC. It translates to CASSRPGWHGYTF. Full variable domain (outside the CDR3, taken from reference TRBV3-1 and TRBJ1-2): DTAVSQTPKYLVTQMGNDKSIKCEQNLGHDTMYWYKQDSKKFLKIMFSYNNKELIINETVPNRFSPKSPDKAHLNLHINSLELGDSAVYFCASSRPGWHGYTFGSGTRLTVV.

In its sample, this clonotype was seen a few times. The gene calls are TRBV5-1 and TRBJ2-2, with 7 bases that match TRBD2. V lost 5 bases and J lost 1; bases outside the gene matches: 5. There are 15 residues in the CDR3. CDR1 and CDR2 (germline): SGHRS, YFSETQ. Here the CDR3 reads CASRNLAGNTGELFF. In DNA form, the CDR3 reads TGCGCCAGCAGGAACTTAGCGGGGAACACCGGGGAGCTGTTTTTT.

The CDR3 loop is CASSGDPRNEQFF. The CDR3, as DNA: TGTGCCAGCAGCGGGGACCCGCGGAATGAGCAGTTCTTC. The chain has TRBV11-2 and TRBJ2-1; D may match TRBD1 or TRBD2 (5 bases each). CDR1 is SGHAT, CDR2 FQNNGV, per germline. The CDR3 is made up of 13 amino acids. V shed 5 bases and J shed 7 bases, with 12 bases lying between them.

This chain uses TRBV7-2 with TRBJ2-1; D not certain. The CDR3 spans 15 residues. V dropped 1 base and J dropped 4 bases, with 11 bases sitting between them. Germline CDR1 is SGHTA and CDR2 is FQGNSA. The CDR3 nucleotides are TGTGCCAGCAGCTTAGTATATGGCGTATACAATGAGCAGTTCTTC. The encoded protein is CASSLVYGVYNEQFF.

The rearrangement links TRBV6-5 to TRBJ1-6; D gene uncertain. The ends were cut back, 1 base at V and 6 bases at J, with 13 bases in the middle. CDR3 length: 16 residues. The V gene's germline CDR1 is MNHEY and CDR2 SVGAGI. The CDR3 spells CASSYLGRVGNSPLHF. For the CDR3, the DNA is TGTGCCAGCAGTTACTTGGGTAGGGTGGGTAATTCACCCCTCCACTTT.

The V and J genes are TRBV11-2 and TRBJ2-7; D call uncertain. The CDR3 loop spans 13 amino acids. Germline assignment: CDR1 SGHAT and CDR2 FQNNGV. The V end was cut by 0 bases, the J end by 6 bases, with 9 bases between. Written as DNA, the CDR3 is TGTGCCAGCAGCTTAGAACCTAAAGGCGAGCAGTACTTC. Translation gives CASSLEPKGEQYF.

This chain's CDR3 is CSAAPGGSEKLFF. The CDR3 region has the DNA TGCAGTGCTGCGCCCGGGGGCTCGGAAAAACTGTTTTTT. The genes are TRBV20-1 and TRBJ1-4; possible D gene TRBD1, 6 bases. Germline V lookup: CDR1 DFQATT, CDR2 SNEGSKA (reference sequence). This CDR3 is 13 amino acids long. V was clipped by 5 bases and J by 8 bases, with 15 bases between them.

This chain joins TRBV15 and TRBJ1-3, with TRBD1 matching 7 bases. Germline loops: CDR1 LNHNV, CDR2 YYDKDF (reference sequence). The V and J ends lost 3 bases and 3 bases, in that order; junction bases with no gene match: 11. CDR3 size: 17 residues. The CDR3 DNA follows: TGTGCCACCAGCAGCCGAGGGACAGCCGATTTTGGAAACACCATATATTTT. It codes for CATSSRGTADFGNTIYF.

V usage is TRBV11-2 and J usage is TRBJ2-7; 8 bases match TRBD2. CDR3 length: 20 residues. V lost 0 bases and J lost 4; bases outside the gene matches: 20. Germline-derived CDR1 and CDR2 are SGHAT and FQNNGV. This CDR3 is CASSLDRGLESSGREYEQYF. CDR3 DNA: TGTGCCAGCAGCTTAGACCGGGGGCTTGAATCGAGCGGGAGAGAATACGAGCAGTACTTC.